The sequence of this T cell receptor (beta chain) was determined in a study of response to subunit inactivated influenza vaccine. The trim removed 5 bases at V and 5 bases at J, leaving 9 bases unmatched. The CDR3 is 15 residues long. CDR1 is SGHTA, CDR2 FQGNSA, per germline. TCRdb re-derived calls from the RT-PCR reads in MiXCR, one entry per CDR3 protein. The repertoire includes some 550,000 distinct CDR3 sequences, roughly a quarter of them detected once, and roughly 2.8% sits in the top ten. This clonotype was counted at least ten times. A further study also used this sample, focusing on T cells expressing NK-cell markers. That paper states: Researchers built TCR beta cDNA using 5'RACE template switching with UMIs.

The chain uses TRBV7-2 and TRBJ2-5, with 9 bases that match TRBD1. This receptor was taken from a man aged 50 or older who received an inactivated influenza vaccine. The material sequenced was CD4+ T cells sorted from PBMCs, taken roughly 13 days after vaccination. The CDR3 DNA sequence: TGTGCCAGCAGCACCCAACAGGGGGCGCATGAGACCCAGTACTTC. It specifies CASSTQQGAHETQYF.